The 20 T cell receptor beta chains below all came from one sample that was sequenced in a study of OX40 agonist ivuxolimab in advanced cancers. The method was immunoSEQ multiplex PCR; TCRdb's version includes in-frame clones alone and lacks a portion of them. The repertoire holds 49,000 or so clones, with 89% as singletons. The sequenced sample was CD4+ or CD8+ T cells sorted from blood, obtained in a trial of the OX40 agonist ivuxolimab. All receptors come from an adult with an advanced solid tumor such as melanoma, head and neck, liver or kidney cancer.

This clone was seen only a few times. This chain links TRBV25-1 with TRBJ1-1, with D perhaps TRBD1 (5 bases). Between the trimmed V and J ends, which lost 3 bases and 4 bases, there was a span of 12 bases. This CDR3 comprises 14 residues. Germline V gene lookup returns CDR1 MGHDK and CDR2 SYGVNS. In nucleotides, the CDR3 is TGTGCCAGCAGTGACGGGGGGGAGGTCACTGAAGCTTTCTTT. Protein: CASSDGGEVTEAFF.

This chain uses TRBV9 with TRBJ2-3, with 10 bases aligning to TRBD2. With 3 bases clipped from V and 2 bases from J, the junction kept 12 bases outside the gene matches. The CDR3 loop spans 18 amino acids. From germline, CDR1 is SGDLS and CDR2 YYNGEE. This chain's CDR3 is CASSAGFRTSGFTDTQYF. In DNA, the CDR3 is TGTGCCAGCAGCGCCGGTTTCCGGACTAGCGGATTCACAGATACGCAGTATTTT.

CDR3 in amino acids: CASSRLAGEADTQYF. DNA for the CDR3: TGTGCCAGCAGTCGACTAGCGGGAGAGGCAGATACGCAGTATTTT. The chain couples TRBV6-4 to TRBJ2-3; TRBD2 matches 12 bases. The germline gives CDR1 MRHNA, CDR2 SNTAGT. The V and J ends lost 5 bases and 4 bases, in that order; junction bases with no gene match: 4. CDR3 length equals 15 residues.

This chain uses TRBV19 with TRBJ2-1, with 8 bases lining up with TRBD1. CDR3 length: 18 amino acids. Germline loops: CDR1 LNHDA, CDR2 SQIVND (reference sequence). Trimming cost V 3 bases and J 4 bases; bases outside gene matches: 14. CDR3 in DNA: TGTGCCAGTAGTATTGGGGACAGGTTCCCCCTGTTTTACAATGAGCAGTTCTTC. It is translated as CASSIGDRFPLFYNEQFF. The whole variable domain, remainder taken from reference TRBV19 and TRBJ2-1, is DGGITQSPKYLFRKEGQNVTLSCEQNLNHDAMYWYRQDPGQGLRLIYYSQIVNDFQKGDIAEGYSVSREKKESFPLTVTSAQKNPTAFYLCASSIGDRFPLFYNEQFFGPGTRLTVL.

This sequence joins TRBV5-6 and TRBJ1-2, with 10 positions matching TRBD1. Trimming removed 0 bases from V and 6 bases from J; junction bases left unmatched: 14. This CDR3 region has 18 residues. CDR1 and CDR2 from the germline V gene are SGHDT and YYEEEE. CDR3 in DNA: TGTGCCAGCAGCTTGGTTTTCTCGGTCGACAGGGGGCCGGATGGCTACACCTTC. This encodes CASSLVFSVDRGPDGYTF.

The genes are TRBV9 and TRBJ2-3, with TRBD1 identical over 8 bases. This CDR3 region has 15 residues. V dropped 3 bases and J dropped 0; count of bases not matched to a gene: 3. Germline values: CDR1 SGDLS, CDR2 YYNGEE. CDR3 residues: CASSAGQASTDTQYF. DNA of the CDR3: TGTGCCAGCAGCGCGGGACAGGCCAGCACAGATACGCAGTATTTT.

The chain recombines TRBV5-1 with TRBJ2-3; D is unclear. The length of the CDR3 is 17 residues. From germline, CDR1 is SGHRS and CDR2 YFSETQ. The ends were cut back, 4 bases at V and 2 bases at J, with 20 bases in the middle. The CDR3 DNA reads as TGCGCCAGCAGCCTGAGGACGGGCCGAATTAACACAGATACGCAGTATTTT. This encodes CASSLRTGRINTDTQYF.

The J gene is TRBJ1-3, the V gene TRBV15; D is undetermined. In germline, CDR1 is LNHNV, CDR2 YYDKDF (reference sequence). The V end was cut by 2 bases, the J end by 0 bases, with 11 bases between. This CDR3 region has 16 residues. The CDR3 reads CATSRRGRGSGNTIYF. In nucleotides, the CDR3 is TGTGCCACCAGCAGACGTGGACGGGGCTCTGGAAACACCATATATTTT. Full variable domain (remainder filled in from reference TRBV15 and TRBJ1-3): DAMVIQNPRYQVTQFGKPVTLSCSQTLNHNVMYWYQQKSSQAPKLLFHYYDKDFNNEADTPDNFQSRRPNTSFCFLDIRSPGLGDTAMYLCATSRRGRGSGNTIYFGEGSWLTVV.

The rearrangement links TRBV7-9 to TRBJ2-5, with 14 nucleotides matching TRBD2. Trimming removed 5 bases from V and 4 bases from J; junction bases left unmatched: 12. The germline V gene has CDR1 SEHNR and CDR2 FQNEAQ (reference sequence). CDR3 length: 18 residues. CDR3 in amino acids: CASSLRLAGGRERETQYF. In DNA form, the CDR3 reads TGTGCCAGCAGCCTGAGACTAGCGGGGGGGCGAGAGAGAGAGACCCAGTACTTC.

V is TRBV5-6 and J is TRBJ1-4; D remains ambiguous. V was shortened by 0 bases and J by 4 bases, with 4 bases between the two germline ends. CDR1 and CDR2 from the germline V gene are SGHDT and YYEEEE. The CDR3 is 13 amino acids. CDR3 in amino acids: CASSLGVNEKLFF. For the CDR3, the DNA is TGTGCCAGCAGCTTGGGTGTTAATGAAAAACTGTTTTTT.

The CDR3 reads CASIPSLGTNHNEQFF. The CDR3 nucleotides are TGTGCCAGCATTCCTAGCCTGGGGACTAATCACAATGAGCAGTTCTTC. V usage is TRBV7-2 and J usage is TRBJ2-1, with TRBD2 matching 7 bases. CDR3 length equals 16 residues. In germline, CDR1 is SGHTA, CDR2 FQGNSA. V shed 7 bases, J shed 5 bases, and the junction held 14 bases outside the gene matches.

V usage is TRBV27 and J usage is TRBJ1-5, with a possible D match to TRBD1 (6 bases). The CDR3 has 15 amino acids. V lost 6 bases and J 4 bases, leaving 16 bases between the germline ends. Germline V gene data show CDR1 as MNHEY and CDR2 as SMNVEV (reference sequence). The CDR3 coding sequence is TGTGCCAGCAGCTGGGGGGGGGCGCCTAATCAGCCCCAGCATTTT. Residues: CASSWGGAPNQPQHF.

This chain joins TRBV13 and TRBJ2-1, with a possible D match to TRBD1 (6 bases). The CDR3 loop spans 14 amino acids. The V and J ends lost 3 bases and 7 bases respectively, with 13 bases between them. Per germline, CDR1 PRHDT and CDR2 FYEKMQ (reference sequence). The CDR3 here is CASSFLGARNEQFF. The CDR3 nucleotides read TGTGCCAGCAGCTTTTTGGGGGCCAGGAATGAGCAGTTCTTC.

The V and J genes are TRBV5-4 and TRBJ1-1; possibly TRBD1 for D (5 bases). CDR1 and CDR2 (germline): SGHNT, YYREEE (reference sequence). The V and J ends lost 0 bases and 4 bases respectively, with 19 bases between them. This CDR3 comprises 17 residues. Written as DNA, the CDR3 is TGTGCCAGCAGCTTGGGGGGGGAACAAATTTGGAGCACTGAAGCTTTCTTT. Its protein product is CASSLGGEQIWSTEAFF.

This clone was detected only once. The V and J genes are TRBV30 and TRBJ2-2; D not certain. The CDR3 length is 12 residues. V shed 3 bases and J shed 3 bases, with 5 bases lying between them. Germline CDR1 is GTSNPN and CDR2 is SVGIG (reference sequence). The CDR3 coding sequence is TGTGCCTGGAGGGGTTACACCGGGGAGCTGTTTTTT. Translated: CAWRGYTGELFF.

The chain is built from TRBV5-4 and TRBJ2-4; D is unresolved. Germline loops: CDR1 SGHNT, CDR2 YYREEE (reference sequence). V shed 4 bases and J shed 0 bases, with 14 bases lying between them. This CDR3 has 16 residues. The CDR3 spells CASSQLVLQAKNIQYF. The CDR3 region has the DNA TGTGCCAGCAGCCAGCTAGTCCTCCAAGCCAAAAACATTCAGTACTTC.

The CDR3 bases are TGTGCCAGCACCCTCTTCGGGCAGGCCCTCCGACCTCCGACCAATGAGCAGTTCTTC. The encoded protein is CASTLFGQALRPPTNEQFF. The genes are TRBV7-9 and TRBJ2-1, with no clear D. This CDR3 has 19 residues. CDR1 is SEHNR and CDR2 is FQNEAQ in the germline V gene (reference sequence). Trimming left V 7 bases short and J 6 bases short, with 31 bases between. The full variable domain, in which reference TRBV7-9 and TRBJ2-1 provide the parts outside the CDR3, is DTGVSQNPRHKITKRGQNVTFRCDPISEHNRLYWYRQTLGQGPEFLTYFQNEAQLEKSRLLSDRFSAERPKGSFSTLEIQRTEQGDSAMYLCASTLFGQALRPPTNEQFFGPGTRLTVL.

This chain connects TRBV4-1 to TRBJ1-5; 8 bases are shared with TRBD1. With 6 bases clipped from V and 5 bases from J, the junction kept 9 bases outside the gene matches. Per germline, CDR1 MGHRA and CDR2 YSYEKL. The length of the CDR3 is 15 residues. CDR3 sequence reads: CASRGAGGLDQPQHF. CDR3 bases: TGCGCCAGCAGGGGGGCAGGGGGCTTGGATCAGCCCCAGCATTTT.

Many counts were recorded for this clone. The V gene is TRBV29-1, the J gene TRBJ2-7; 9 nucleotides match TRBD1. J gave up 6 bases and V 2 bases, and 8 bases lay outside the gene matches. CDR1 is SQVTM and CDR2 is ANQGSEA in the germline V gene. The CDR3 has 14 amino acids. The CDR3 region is CSVETGQGGGEQYF. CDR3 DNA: TGCAGCGTTGAAACGGGACAGGGAGGGGGCGAGCAGTACTTC.

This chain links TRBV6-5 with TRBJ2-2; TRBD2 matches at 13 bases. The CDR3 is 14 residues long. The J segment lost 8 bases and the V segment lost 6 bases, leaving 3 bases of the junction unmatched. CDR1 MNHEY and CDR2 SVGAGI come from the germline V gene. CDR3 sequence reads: CASRGTSGVGELFF. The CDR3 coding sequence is TGTGCCAGCAGAGGGACTAGCGGGGTAGGGGAGCTGTTTTTT.